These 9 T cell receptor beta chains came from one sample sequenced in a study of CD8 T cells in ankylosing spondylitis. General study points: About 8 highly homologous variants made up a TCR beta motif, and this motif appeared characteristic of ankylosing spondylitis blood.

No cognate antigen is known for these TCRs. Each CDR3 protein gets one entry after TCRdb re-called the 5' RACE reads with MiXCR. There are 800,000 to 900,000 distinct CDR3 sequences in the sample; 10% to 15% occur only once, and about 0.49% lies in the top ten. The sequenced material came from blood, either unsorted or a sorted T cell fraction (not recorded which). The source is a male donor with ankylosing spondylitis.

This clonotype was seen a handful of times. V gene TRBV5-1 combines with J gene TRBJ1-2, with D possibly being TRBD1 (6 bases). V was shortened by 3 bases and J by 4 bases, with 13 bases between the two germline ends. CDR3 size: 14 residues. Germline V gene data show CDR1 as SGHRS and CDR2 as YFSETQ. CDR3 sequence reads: CASSSRGPTYGYTF. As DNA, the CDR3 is TGCGCCAGCAGCTCGCGGGGGCCAACCTATGGCTACACCTTC. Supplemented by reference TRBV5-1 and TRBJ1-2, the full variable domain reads KAGVTQTPRYLIKTRGQQVTLSCSPISGHRSVSWYQQTPGQGLQFLFEYFSETQRNKGNFPGRFSGRQFSNSRSEMNVSTLELGDSALYLCASSSRGPTYGYTFGSGTRLTVV.

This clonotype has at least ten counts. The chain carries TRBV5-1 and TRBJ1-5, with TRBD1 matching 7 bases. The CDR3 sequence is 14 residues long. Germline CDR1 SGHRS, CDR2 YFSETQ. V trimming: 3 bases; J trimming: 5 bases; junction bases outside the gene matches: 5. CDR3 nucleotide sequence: TGCGCCAGCAGCTACACAGGGGACGATCAGCCCCAGCATTTT. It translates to CASSYTGDDQPQHF.

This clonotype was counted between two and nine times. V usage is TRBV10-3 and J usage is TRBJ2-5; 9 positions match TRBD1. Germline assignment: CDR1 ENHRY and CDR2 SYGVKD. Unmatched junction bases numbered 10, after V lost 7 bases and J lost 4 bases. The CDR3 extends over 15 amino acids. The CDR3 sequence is CAITRTGVDGETQYF. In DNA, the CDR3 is TGTGCCATCACTAGGACAGGGGTCGATGGAGAGACCCAGTACTTC.

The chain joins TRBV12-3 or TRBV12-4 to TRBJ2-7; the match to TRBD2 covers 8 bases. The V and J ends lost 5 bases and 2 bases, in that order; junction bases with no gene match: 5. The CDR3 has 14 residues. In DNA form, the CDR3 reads TGTGCCAGCAGTGGGTTAGCGGGAACCTACGAGCAGTACTTC. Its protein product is CASSGLAGTYEQYF.

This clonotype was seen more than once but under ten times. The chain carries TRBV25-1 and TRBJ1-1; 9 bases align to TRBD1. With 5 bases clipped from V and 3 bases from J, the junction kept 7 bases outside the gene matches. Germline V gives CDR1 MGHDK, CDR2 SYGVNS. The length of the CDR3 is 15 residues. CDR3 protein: CASSNPRTGDTEAFF. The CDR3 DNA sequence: TGTGCCAGCAGTAATCCAAGGACAGGGGACACTGAAGCTTTCTTT.

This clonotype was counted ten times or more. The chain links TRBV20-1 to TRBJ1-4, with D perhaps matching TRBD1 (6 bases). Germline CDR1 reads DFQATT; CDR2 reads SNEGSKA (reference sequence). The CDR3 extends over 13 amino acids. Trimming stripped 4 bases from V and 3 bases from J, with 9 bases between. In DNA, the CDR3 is TGCAGTGCTATCGGGACACCTAATGAAAAACTGTTTTTT. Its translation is CSAIGTPNEKLFF.

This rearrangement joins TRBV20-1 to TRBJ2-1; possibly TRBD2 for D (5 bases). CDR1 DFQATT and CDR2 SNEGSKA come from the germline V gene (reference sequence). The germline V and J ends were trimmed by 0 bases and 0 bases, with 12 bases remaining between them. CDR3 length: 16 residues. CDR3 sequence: CSARDRTGSSYNEQFF. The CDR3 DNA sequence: TGCAGTGCTAGAGATCGAACGGGGAGCTCCTACAATGAGCAGTTCTTC.

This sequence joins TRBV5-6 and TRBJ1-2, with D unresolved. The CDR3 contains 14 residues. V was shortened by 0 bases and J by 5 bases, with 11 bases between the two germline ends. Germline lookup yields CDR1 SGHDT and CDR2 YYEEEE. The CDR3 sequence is CASSLDNGSYGYTF. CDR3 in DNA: TGTGCCAGCAGCTTGGACAATGGGAGTTATGGCTACACCTTC.

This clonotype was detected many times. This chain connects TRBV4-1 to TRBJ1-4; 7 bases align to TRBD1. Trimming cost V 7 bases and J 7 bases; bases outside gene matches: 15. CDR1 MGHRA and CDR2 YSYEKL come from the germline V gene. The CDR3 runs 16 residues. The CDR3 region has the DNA TGCGCCAGCACCCGCACTGAGGGGGCCGCGCGTGAAAAACTGTTTTTT. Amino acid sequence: CASTRTEGAAREKLFF.